The clone carrying this T cell receptor (beta chain) was observed once. What it binds is not known. The CDR3 is 15 residues long. Between the trimmed V and J ends, which lost 0 bases and 3 bases, there was a span of 10 bases. Germline V lookup: CDR1 SGHRS, CDR2 YFSETQ. Generated by immunoSEQ multiplex PCR, the TCRdb table keeps only in-frame clones and is missing some. The data contain about 160,000 clones, about 90% of them seen just once; the ten biggest clones take up about 1%. The sample is drawn from a study of T cell responses to AZD1222 COVID-19 vaccine. The study's findings and limits: Repertoires were collected only later (after the peak T cell response had occurred). Receipt of two AZD1222 doses was followed by a rise in Spike-specific TCR breadth and depth. Close to half of spike-specific TCRs reportedly recognize unmutated variant regions.

Sequences were derived from peripheral blood, sampled 28 days after the second AZD1222 dose. The source of this sequence is an adult who received the AZD1222 COVID-19 vaccine. This rearrangement joins TRBV5-1 to TRBJ2-1; D might be TRBD1 or TRBD2, each matching 5 bases. The CDR3 DNA reads TGCGCCAGCAGCTTGGTACCAGGGAGCTACAATGAGCAGTTCTTC. Its translation is CASSLVPGSYNEQFF.